This TCR beta chain came from a study of T-cell reconstitution after alpha-beta-depleted transplantation in children listed by TCRdb under 2016. About the study as a whole: Using TCR repertoire profiling, the study followed T-cell immune reconstitution in a quantitative way in children after TCRalphabeta/CD19-depleted allogeneic hematopoietic cell transplantation.

Comment on this clonotype: Which antigen it targets is not known. No much larger clone is present one base from it, and per-base qualities are unavailable.

To prepare the library, PCR was applied. These reads were obtained on an Illumina HiSeq 2500. TCR libraries were prepared with molecular barcoding, using unique molecular identifiers to normalize TCRbeta repertoire quantification. Clones were called with MiXCR by TCRdb after fastp trimmed the public reads at Q25, and only in-frame beta chains were retained. Entries that share a CDR3 protein sequence are merged under the most common genes and DNA. Here the sample has about 500,000 distinct CDR3 sequences; about 33% occur a single time. More than 2% of the sample goes to the ten largest clones. As encoded in the germline V gene, CDR1 is MDHEN while CDR2 is SYDVKM. The germline ends are 21 bases apart after V is trimmed by 5 bases and J by 17 bases. Spanning cysteine to phenylalanine, the CDR3 consists of 13 amino acids. Only CDR3 DNA remains: 39 bases, in frame from the first base.

The clonotype originates from a human donor who donated a stem cell graft to a child with aplastic anemia. Here the chain combines TRBV28 and TRBJ1-4, and TRBD1 may be the D gene, going by 6 matching bases. The sample consisted of PBMCs from the stem cell graft donor, taken from the stem cell graft. The CDR3: CASSQTGRSIDFF. In nucleotide form, the sequence is TGTGCCAGCAGTCAAACAGGGCGCTCCATCGATTTTTTT. Here the CDR3 is joined to the reference TRBV28 and TRBJ1-4 genes, and the full variable domain is: DVKVTQSSRYLVKRTGEKVFLECVQDMDHENMFWYRQDPGLGLRLIYFSYDVKMKEKGDIPEGYSVSREKKERFSLILESASTNQTSMYLCASSQTGRSIDFFGSGTQLSVL.